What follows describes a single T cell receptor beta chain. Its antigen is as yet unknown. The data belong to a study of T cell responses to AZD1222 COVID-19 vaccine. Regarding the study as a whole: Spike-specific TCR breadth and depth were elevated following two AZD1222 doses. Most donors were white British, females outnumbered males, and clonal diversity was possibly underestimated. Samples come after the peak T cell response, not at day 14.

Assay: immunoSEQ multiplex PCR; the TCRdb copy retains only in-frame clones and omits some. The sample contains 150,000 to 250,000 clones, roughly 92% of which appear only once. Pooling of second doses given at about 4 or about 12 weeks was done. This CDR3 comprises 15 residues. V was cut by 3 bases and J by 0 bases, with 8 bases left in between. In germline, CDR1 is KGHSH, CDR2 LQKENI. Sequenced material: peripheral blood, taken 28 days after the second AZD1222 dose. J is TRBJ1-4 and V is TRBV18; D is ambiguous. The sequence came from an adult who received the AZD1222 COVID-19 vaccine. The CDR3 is CASSPVYATNEKLFF. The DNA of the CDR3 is TGTGCCAGCTCACCCGTCTATGCAACTAATGAAAAACTGTTTTTT.